This T cell receptor beta chain was recovered during a study of cytomegalovirus exposure and HLA in healthy donors (TCRdb year 2017). Study-level background: In an earlier analysis of under 750 of the donors, 250 to 350 Gb of sequence data and approximately 100 million unique TCR beta sequences from roughly 180 million T cells were reported. Approximately 310 gigabases of sequencing data and tens of millions of unique TCR sequences were included in an early release covering around 650 HLA-typed donors. Of the roughly 390 genotyped donors, roughly 76% were placed in the genetic ancestry cluster associated with self-reported Caucasian donors. The study aimed to test whether cataloging public T cell receptors could reveal signatures of past pathogen exposure. The T cell repertoires of under 750 subjects were profiled by immunosequencing and related to cytomegalovirus serostatus. In addition to the first cohort of 666 subjects, a separate validation cohort of 130 or so different subjects was used. The study combined high-throughput TCR immunosequencing, statistical association of individual TCRs with disease status, and machine learning to predict cytomegalovirus infection status. In a later analysis, previously published TCR beta repertoires from 670 or so donors were re-analyzed and high-resolution HLA genotyping was added so that TCR occurrence patterns could be studied. Rather than using new phenotypic data, the later analysis identified candidate immune exposures from TCR beta sequences and from how often those sequences occurred across donors. In an earlier analysis of a few hundred of the donors, high-throughput TCR beta sequencing was used to judge whether each TCR beta V gene segment behaved as functional or pseudogenic. Alongside the repertoire data, information on donor age, sex, ethnicity and CMV serostatus was compiled. In a later genetic analysis, genome-wide SNP genotypes for about three fifths of the 666 donors were used, and that subset was treated as a discovery cohort. Every repertoire in the discovery cohort had been generated on one and the same sequencing platform. Both class I and class II loci were covered by HLA typing, at four-digit resolution. The number of donors typed differed by locus, with roughly 620-630 for A, B, C, DRB1 and DQB1, around 560 for DQA1, 606 for DPA1, and under 490 for DPB1. About five DR-DQ haplotypes were treated as single units for association and clustering because of strong linkage in the cohort. Among some 400 genotyped donors of the cohort, an average of around 250,000 unique TCR beta nucleotide sequences was sequenced per donor, of which about 19% were non-productive.

The cohort was made up of about 610 healthy bone marrow donors. At the time of sampling, all cohort members were nominally healthy, though unrecorded immune exposures were likely present. The donor tested CMV seronegative and was one of the 352 seronegative cohort members. A peripheral blood sample was collected from each donor, and TCR beta sequencing was performed on peripheral blood mononuclear cells. Genomic DNA was extracted from the blood cell samples with the Qiagen DNeasy Blood Extraction Kit. From its cysteine to its phenylalanine, the CDR3 spans 15 amino acids. The only DNA kept is the CDR3, 45 bases in frame from the first base. The germline V end is reduced by 4 bases and the J end by 5 bases; junction bases left unmatched: 3. CDR1 and CDR2 are read off the germline V gene as SGHNT and YENEEA. Worth noting for this clone: Its antigen is not yet known.

The library was generated by the immunoSEQ multiplex PCR assay. A mixture of 60 forward primers for TCR Vbeta segments and 13 reverse primers for TCR Jbeta segments was used in the multiplex PCR. The CDR3 region of rearranged TCR beta genes was amplified from genomic DNA with a multiplex PCR assay. The Illumina HiSeq System was used to sequence the amplified TCR beta libraries as 87-base-pair reads. In the paper's pipeline: A later analysis tallied roughly 80 million unique TCR beta chains across the 666 repertoires, and approximately 9.9 million of those chains were shared by two or more donors. A nearest-neighbor algorithm error-corrected the raw reads and collapsed the reads into unique sequences, merging closely related sequences to remove PCR and sequencing errors. CDR3 sequences were aligned to IMGT reference sequences to assign V, D and J gene segments. Each retained sequence needed at least a six-nucleotide match to both a V gene segment and a J gene segment. A rearrangement counted as productive if the CDR3 had no stop codons and remained in frame with V and J, and every other rearrangement counted as non-productive. Following IMGT convention, CDR3 was defined as the stretch from the second conserved V-encoded cysteine up to the conserved J-encoded phenylalanine. The earlier analysis of some 540 of the donors excluded any sequence lacking an unambiguous match to a single V gene segment. An earlier analysis of a few hundred of the donors called V segments functional above 56.7% productive rearrangements and segregating when the between-donor standard deviation exceeded 5%. A statistical classification framework was developed to diagnose cytomegalovirus status using the catalog of TCR beta chain sequences. A later analysis assigned V and J genes by comparing TCR nucleotide sequences with IMGT/GENE-DB human TR gene sequences. In a later analysis, CDR3 sequences and most-parsimonious VDJ recombination scenarios were assigned using the TCRdist pipeline. In a later analysis, each TCR beta chain was defined by its CDR3 amino acid sequence together with its V-gene family, and reads without a unique V-gene family were excluded. As a way to deal with suspected cross-contamination and a sequencing artifact, a later analysis dropped 450 to 700 nucleotide sequences that were highly shared and had low generation probability. In a later analysis, a clonal expansion index for each public chain was calculated from normalized within-repertoire ranks of inferred template counts. In a later analysis, generation probabilities were computed with a VDJ recombination model fitted to out-of-frame rearrangements, and the resulting probabilities were checked against IGoR. In a later analysis, hypergeometric tests were used to score TCR-TCR, TCR-HLA and TCR-CMV co-occurrence, with a repertoire-size bias correction applied to TCR pairs. To estimate false discovery rates, a later analysis permuted the HLA or CMV assignments 20 times. In a later analysis, co-occurring TCRs were grouped with DBSCAN, and TCRdist sequence similarity was added when clustering was performed within HLA-allele-positive subsets. Repertoires with fewer than 30,000 or more than 120,000 public chains, plus five repertoires with anomalous nucleotide sharing, were excluded from co-occurrence clustering. Here the immuneACCESS table is served through TCRdb, limited to in-frame sequences with V and J called. Missing clones are a known gap in these copies; in checked studies unresolved V genes cover under half, and the rest lacks a known reason. The V and J calls and clone size were taken over from that table, and D and trimming were inferred from the DNA. The table for this sample shows over 65,000 clones. Roughly 4.8% of the sample is in the top ten clones.

The research as a whole found: Linkage disequilibrium might explain the correlated functional status among segregating V segments, but an unknown experimental factor could not be excluded. The sequencing pipeline was judged likely to have produced a cluster of highly shared sequence variants as a technical artifact. Cytomegalovirus status was reported to be diagnosed by the classifier with high specificity and sensitivity in both the original and validation cohorts. The authors suggested that the approach could potentially be generalized to other disease states and immunological phenotypes. In a later analysis, over 15,000 TCR beta sequences were associated with specific HLA alleles at a false discovery rate of 0.05. A later analysis reported that several top co-occurrence clusters appeared linked to parvovirus B19, influenza, CMV and Epstein-Barr virus. While some public TCRs were present in many individuals, most TCR sequences turned up only very rarely across donors. According to a later analysis, TCR association rates differed among HLA loci, with DRB1 alleles showing the most associated TCRs and HLA-C alleles showing the fewest. Sequencing depth was assumed to be roughly uniform across donors in the presence/absence analyses, though that assumption may not hold. A further reported finding was that TCR beta sequences accurately predicted the HLA-A and HLA-B alleles for most subjects in the first cohort. In vitro tests confirmed that three of the cytomegalovirus-associated TCR beta chains recognize cytomegalovirus antigens. Compared with the 666-donor mean, donors in an Asian-associated ancestry cluster had fewer N-insertions in productive TCRs, according to a later genetic analysis. In a later genetic analysis, a missense DCLRE1C variant was associated with V-gene and J-gene trimming of TCR beta chains, and the association was replicated in an independent cohort. Because some donors lacked HLA typing at each locus, the association tests relied only on the typed subset. Because the 87-base-pair reads could not distinguish some IMGT-functional V segments, including TRBV6-2 and TRBV6-3, those segments were excluded. A total of about 150 TCR beta chains were listed by the study as associated with cytomegalovirus. Over 15 rarely observed V segments, including chromosome 9 orphons, were excluded from the earlier analysis of several hundred of the donors because counts were too low. Compared with equally common non-associated chains, HLA-associated TCR beta chains in a later analysis were more clonally expanded and had lower generation probabilities. Only TCR beta chains were sequenced in this cohort, and the absence of alpha or paired-chain data limited detectable features. CMV serostatus was the only immune exposure information available for the cohort. Strong co-occurrence of HLA alleles, especially DR and DQ, made assigning TCR associations to individual alleles difficult. Most CMV-associated TCR beta chains appeared to be HLA-restricted in a later analysis, and the HLA associations seemed to be driven largely by CMV exposure. In an earlier analysis of approximately 590 of the donors, most TCR beta V segments appeared in productive rearrangements about 87% or about 30% of the time, broadly matching IMGT annotations.

Sequencing was carried out using PBMCs. The chain was built from TRBV11-3 and TRBJ2-1; TRBD1 fits 12 bases in the junction. The receptor's source is a young man in good health and CMV-seronegative. For the CDR3, the sequence is CASSSGQGANNEQFF. The DNA reads as follows: TGTGCCAGCAGCTCGGGACAGGGGGCCAACAATGAGCAGTTCTTC.